This T cell receptor beta chain comes out of a study of cytomegalovirus exposure and HLA in healthy donors. With regard to this clone: What it recognizes is unknown.

PCR amplification relied on 60 Vbeta primers (plus 13 Jbeta primers). This table comes from immunoSEQ multiplex PCR, and its TCRdb copy is limited to in-frame clones, with some not included. The table shows 150,000 to 200,000 clones, with about 88% occurring only once. Study-level findings and limits: Analysis was carried out at a later point, and it linked a missense DCLRE1C variant to TCR beta V- and J-gene trimming. Highest at DRB1 and lowest at HLA-C, TCR association rates differed among HLA loci in a later analysis.

The source is a woman younger than 30 in good health and CMV-seronegative. Sequenced material: PBMCs.

The CDR3 is CASTRTGGYEQYF. Here the CDR3 DNA reads TGTGCCAGCACCAGGACAGGGGGCTACGAGCAGTACTTC. V gene TRBV7-2 combines with J gene TRBJ2-7, with 10 bases matching TRBD1. The CDR3 is 13 residues long. Trimming took 7 bases from V and 3 from J; bases not matched to a gene: 3. Germline CDR1 SGHTA, CDR2 FQGNSA.